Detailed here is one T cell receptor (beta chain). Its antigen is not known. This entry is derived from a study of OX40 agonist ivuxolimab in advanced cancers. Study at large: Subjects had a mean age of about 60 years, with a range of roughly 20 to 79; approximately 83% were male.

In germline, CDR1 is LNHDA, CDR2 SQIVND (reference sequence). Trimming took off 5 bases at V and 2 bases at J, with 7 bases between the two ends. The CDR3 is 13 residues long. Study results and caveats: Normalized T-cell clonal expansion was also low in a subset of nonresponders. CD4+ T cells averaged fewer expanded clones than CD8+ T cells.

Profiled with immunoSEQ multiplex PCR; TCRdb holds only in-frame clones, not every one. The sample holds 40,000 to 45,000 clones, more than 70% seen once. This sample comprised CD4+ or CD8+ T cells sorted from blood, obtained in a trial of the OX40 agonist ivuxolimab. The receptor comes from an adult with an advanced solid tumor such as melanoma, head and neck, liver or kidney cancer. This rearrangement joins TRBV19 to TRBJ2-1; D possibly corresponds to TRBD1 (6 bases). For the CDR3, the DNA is TGTGCCAGTAGTCAGGGGACCTACAATGAGCAGTTCTTC. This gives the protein CASSQGTYNEQFF. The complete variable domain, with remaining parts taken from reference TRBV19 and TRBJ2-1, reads DGGITQSPKYLFRKEGQNVTLSCEQNLNHDAMYWYRQDPGQGLRLIYYSQIVNDFQKGDIAEGYSVSREKKESFPLTVTSAQKNPTAFYLCASSQGTYNEQFFGPGTRLTVL.